This T cell receptor beta chain was sequenced in a study of PD-1 blockade in classical Hodgkin lymphoma. Noted time point: cycle 4 day 1 (C4D1), after more than 5 weeks of nivolumab. Every one of the patients relapsed after autologous stem cell transplantation (brentuximab vedotin exposure was variable). TCRdb's copy holds only in-frame clones and misses some; the assay was immunoSEQ multiplex PCR. The top ten clones hold about 9.4% of a sample with over 80,000 clones, around 80% of them seen once. This CDR3 has 14 residues. In germline, CDR1 is SEHNR, CDR2 FQNEAQ (reference sequence). The V gene end was trimmed by 2 bases and the J gene end by 7 bases; junction bases not matched to a gene: 4.

This specimen was peripheral blood mononuclear cells (PBMCs), taken before the fourth cycle of nivolumab. The chain employs TRBV7-9 and TRBJ2-7; 11 bases fit TRBD2. This clonotype was sampled from a human donor with classical Hodgkin lymphoma. CDR3 bases: TGTGCCAGCAGCTTAAAACTAGCGGGAGCTGAGCAGTACTTC. Its protein is CASSLKLAGAEQYF.